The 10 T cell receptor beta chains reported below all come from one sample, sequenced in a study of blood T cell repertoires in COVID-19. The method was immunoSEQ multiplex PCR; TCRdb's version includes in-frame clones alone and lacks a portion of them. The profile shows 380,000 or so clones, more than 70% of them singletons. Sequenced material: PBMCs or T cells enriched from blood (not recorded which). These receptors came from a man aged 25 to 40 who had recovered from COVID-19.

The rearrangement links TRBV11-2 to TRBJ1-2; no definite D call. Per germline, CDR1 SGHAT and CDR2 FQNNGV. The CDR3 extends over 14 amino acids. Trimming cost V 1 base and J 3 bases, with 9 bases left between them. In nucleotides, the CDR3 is TGTGCCAGCAGCTTAGTTACGGGAGACTATGGCTACACCTTC. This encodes CASSLVTGDYGYTF.

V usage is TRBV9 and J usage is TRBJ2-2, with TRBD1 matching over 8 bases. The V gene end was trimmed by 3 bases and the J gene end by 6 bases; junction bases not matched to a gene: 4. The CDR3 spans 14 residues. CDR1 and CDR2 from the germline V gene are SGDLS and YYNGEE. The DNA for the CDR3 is TGTGCCAGCAGCGACGAACAGGGGGCCGGGGAGCTGTTTTTT. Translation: CASSDEQGAGELFF. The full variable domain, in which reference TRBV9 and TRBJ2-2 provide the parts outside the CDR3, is DSGVTQTPKHLITATGQRVTLRCSPRSGDLSVYWYQQSLDQGLQFLIQYYNGEERAKGNILERFSAQQFPDLHSELNLSSLELGDSALYFCASSDEQGAGELFFGEGSRLTVL.

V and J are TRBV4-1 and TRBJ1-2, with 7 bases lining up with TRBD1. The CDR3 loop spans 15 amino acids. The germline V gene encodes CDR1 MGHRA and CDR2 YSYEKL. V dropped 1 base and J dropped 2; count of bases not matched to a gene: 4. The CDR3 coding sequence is TGCGCCAGCAGCCAAGTGACAGGGTACAACTATGGCTACACCTTC. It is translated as CASSQVTGYNYGYTF.

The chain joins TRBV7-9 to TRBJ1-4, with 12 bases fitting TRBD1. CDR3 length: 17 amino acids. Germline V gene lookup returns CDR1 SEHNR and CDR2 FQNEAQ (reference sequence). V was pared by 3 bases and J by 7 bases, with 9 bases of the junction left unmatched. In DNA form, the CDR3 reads TGTGCCAGCAGCTTTCTTACGGGACAGGGGGCAATTGAAAAACTGTTTTTT. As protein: CASSFLTGQGAIEKLFF.

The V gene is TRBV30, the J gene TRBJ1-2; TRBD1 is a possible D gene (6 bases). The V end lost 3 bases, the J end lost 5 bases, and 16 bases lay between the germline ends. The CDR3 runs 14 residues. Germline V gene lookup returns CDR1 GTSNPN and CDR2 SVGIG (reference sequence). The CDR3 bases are TGTGCCTGGAGCATAGGGGGTTTACCGTATGGCTACACCTTC. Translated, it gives CAWSIGGLPYGYTF.

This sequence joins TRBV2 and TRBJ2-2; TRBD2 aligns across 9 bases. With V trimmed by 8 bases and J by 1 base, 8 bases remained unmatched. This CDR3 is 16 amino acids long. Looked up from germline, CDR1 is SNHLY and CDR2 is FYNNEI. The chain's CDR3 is CASAASGALNTGELFF. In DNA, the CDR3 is TGTGCCAGCGCGGCTAGCGGGGCCCTGAACACCGGGGAGCTGTTTTTT.

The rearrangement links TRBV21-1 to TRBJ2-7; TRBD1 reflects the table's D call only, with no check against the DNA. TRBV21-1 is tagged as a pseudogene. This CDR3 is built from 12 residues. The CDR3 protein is CASLGRGIEQYF. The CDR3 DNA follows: TGTGCCAGCCTCGGCAGGGGGATCGAGCAGTACTTC.

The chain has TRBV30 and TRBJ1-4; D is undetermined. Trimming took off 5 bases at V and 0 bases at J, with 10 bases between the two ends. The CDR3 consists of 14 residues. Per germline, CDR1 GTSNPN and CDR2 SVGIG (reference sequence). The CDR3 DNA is TGTGCCTGGGAACAGCCTGCAACTAATGAAAAACTGTTTTTT. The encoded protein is CAWEQPATNEKLFF.

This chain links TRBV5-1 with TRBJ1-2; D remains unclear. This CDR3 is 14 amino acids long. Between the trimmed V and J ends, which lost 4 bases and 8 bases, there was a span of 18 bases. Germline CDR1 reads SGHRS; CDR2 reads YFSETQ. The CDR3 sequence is CASSRSPTAGGYTF. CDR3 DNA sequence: TGCGCCAGCAGCCGGAGCCCAACGGCTGGGGGCTACACCTTC.

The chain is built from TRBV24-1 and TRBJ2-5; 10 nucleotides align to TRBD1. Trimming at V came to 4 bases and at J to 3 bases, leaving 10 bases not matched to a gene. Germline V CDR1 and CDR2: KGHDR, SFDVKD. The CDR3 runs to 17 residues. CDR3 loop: CATSEGRQGALEETQYF. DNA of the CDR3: TGTGCCACCAGTGAGGGTAGACAGGGGGCTTTGGAAGAGACCCAGTACTTC.